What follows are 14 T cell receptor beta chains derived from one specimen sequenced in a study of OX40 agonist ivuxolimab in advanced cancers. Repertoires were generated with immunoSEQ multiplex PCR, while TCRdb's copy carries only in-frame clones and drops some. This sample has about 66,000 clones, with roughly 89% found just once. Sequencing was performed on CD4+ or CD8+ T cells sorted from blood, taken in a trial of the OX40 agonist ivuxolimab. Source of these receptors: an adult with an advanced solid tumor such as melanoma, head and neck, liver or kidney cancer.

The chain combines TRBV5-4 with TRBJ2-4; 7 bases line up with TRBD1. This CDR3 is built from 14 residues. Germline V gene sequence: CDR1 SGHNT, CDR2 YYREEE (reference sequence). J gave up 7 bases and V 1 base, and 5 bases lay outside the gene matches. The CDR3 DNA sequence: TGTGCCAGCAGCTTGAAGGGGGCAGGTAACATTCAGTACTTC. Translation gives CASSLKGAGNIQYF. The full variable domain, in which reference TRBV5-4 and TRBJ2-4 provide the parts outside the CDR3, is ETGVTQSPTHLIKTRGQQVTLRCSSQSGHNTVSWYQQALGQGPQFIFQYYREEENGRGNFPPRFSGLQFPNYSSELNVNALELDDSALYLCASSLKGAGNIQYFGAGTRLSVL.

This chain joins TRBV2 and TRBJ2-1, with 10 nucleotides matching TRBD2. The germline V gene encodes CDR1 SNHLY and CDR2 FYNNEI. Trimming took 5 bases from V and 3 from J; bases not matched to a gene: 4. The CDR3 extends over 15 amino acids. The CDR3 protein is CASSPTSGIYNEQFF. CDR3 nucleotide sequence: TGTGCCAGCAGTCCCACTAGCGGGATCTACAATGAGCAGTTCTTC.

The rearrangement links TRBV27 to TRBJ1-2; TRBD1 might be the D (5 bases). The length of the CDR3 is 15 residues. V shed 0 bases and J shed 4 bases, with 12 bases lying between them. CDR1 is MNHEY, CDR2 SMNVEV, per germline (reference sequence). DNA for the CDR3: TGTGCCAGCAGTTTATCCCACGTTCAGGGCTATGGCTACACCTTC. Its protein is CASSLSHVQGYGYTF.

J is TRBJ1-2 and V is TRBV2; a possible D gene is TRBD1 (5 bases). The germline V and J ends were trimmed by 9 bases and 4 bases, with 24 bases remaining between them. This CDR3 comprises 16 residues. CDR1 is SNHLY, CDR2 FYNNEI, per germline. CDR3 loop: CAREEWGSRQGYGYTF. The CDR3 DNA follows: TGTGCCAGAGAAGAATGGGGTTCGAGGCAGGGCTATGGCTACACCTTC.

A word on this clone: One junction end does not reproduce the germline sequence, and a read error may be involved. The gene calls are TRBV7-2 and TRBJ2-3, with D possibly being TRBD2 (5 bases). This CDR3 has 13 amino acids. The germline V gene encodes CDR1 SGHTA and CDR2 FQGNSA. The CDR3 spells CASSLNRGDRQYF. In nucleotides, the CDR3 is TGTGCCAGCAGCTTAAACCGGGGTGATAGGCAGTATTTT.

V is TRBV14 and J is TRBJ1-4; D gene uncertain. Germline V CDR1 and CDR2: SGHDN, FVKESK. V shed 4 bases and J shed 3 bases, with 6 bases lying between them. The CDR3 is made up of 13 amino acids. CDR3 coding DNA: TGTGCCAGCAGCCCAGGATCTAATGAAAAACTGTTTTTT. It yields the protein CASSPGSNEKLFF.

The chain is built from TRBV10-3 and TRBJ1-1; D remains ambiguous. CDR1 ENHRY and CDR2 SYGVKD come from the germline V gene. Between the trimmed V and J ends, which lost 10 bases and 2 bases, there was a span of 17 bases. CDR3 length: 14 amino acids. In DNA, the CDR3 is TGTGCCACCGTACCCACCACAGACAACACTGAAGCTTTCTTT. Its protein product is CATVPTTDNTEAFF.

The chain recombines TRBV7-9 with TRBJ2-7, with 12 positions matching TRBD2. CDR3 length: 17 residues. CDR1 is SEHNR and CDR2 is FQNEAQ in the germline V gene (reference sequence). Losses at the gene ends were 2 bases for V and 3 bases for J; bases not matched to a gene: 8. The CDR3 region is CASSLYAPTSGSYEQYF. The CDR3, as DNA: TGTGCCAGCAGCTTATACGCCCCGACTAGCGGGAGCTACGAGCAGTACTTC. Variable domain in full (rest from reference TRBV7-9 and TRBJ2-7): DTGVSQNPRHKITKRGQNVTFRCDPISEHNRLYWYRQTLGQGPEFLTYFQNEAQLEKSRLLSDRFSAERPKGSFSTLEIQRTEQGDSAMYLCASSLYAPTSGSYEQYFGPGTRLTVT.

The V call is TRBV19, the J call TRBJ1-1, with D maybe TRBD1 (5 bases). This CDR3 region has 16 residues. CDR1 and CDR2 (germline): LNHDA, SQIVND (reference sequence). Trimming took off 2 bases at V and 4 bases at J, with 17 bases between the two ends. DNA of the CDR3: TGTGCCAGTAGTATACTCAATTCGGGGACGGGCACTGAAGCTTTCTTT. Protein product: CASSILNSGTGTEAFF.

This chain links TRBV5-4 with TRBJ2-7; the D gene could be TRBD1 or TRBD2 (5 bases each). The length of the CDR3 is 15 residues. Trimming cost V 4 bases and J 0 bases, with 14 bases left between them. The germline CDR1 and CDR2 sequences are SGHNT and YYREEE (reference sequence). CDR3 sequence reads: CASSPGPTNSYEQYF. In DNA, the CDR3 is TGTGCCAGCAGCCCGGGACCAACCAACTCCTACGAGCAGTACTTC.

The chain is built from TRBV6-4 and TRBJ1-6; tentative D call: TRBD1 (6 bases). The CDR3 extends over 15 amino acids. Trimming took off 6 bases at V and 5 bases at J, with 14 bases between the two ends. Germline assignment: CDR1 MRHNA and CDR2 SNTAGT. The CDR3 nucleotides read TGTGCCAGCAGCCTACGGACAGATGATAATTCACCCCTCCACTTT. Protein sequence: CASSLRTDDNSPLHF.

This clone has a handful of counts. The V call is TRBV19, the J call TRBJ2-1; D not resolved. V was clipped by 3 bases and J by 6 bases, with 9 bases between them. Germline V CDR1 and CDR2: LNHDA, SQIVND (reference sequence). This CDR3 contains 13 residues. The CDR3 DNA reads TGTGCCAGTAGTATCCCCAACATCAATGAGCAGTTCTTC. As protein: CASSIPNINEQFF.

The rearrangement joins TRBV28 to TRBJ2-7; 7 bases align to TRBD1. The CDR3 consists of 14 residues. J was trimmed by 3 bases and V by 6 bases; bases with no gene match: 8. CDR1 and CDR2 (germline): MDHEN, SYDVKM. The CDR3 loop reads CASSPSDRVYEQYF. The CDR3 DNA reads TGTGCCAGCAGCCCCTCAGACAGGGTCTACGAGCAGTACTTC.

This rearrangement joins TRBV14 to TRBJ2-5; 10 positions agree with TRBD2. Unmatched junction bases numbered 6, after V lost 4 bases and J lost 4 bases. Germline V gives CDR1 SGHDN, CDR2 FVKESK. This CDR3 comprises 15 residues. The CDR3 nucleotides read TGTGCCAGCAGCCGTTTAGCGGGAGGTGGAGAGACCCAGTACTTC. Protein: CASSRLAGGGETQYF.